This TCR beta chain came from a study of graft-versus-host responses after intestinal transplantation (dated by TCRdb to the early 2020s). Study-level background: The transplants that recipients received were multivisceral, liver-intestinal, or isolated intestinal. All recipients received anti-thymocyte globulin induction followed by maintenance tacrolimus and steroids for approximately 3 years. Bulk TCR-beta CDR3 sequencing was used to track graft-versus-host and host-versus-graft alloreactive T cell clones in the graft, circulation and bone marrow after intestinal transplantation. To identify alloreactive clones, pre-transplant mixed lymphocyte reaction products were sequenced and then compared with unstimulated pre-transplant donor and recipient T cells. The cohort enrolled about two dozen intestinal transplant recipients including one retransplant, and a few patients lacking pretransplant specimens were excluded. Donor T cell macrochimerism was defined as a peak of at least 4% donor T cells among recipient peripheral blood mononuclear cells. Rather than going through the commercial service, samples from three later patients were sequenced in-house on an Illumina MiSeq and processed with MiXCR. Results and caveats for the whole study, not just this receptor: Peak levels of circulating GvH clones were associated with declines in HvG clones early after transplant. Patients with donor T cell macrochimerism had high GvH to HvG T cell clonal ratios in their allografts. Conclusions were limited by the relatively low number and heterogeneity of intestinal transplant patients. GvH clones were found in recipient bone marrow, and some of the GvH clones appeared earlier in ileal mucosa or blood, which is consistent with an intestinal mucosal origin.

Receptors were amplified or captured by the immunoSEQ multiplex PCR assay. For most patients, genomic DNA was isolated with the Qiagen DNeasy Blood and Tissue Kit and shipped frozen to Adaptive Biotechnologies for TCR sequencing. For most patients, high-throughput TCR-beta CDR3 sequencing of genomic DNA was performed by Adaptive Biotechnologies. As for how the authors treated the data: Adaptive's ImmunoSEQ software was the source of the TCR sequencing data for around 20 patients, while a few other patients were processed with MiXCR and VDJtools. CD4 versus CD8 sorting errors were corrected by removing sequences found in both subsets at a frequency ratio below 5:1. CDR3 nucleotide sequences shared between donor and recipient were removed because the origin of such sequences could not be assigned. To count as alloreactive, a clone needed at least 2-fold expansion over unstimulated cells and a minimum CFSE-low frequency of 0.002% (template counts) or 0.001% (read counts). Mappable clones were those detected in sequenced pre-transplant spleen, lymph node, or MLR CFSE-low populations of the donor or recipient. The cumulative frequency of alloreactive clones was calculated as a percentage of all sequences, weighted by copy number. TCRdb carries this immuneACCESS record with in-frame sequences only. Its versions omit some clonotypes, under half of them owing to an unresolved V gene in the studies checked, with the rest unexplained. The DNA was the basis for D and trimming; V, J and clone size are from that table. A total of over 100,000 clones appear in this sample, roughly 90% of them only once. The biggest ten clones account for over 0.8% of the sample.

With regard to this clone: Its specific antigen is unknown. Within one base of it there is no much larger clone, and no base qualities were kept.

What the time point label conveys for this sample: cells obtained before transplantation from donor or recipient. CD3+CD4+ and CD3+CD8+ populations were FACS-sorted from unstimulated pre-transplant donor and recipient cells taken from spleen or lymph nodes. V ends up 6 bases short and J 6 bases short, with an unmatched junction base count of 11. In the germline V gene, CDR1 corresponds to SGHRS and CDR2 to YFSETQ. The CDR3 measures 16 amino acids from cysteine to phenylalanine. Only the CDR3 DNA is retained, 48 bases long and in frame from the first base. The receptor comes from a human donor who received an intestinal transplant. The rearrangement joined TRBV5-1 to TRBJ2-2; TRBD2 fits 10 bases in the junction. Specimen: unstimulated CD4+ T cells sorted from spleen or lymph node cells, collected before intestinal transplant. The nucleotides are TGCGCCAGCACCATAAGGGGGACTAGCGCCCCCGGGGAGCTGTTTTTT. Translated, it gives CASTIRGTSAPGELFF.